This TCR beta chain derives from a study of shared T cell receptors in the human thymus. Clones were sequenced by immunoSEQ multiplex PCR, and TCRdb holds only the in-frame ones, with some missing. The sample has approximately 660,000 clones; 70% to 90% are singletons. The CDR3 runs 14 residues. Trimming removed 6 bases from V and 3 bases from J; junction bases left unmatched: 2. CDR1 and CDR2 from the germline V gene are MNHNS and SASEGT. The same data also contributed to another study, on human thymus T cells. That paper notes: Each of the donors was a healthy Finnish infant who was undergoing open corrective cardiac surgery for congenital heart defects. Resections from corrective heart surgery provided thymus tissue. Within thymic and blood repertoires, V and J gene usage appeared to be biased. A high degree of thymic repertoire overlap among unrelated individuals was reported in related research.

The sequence was collected from a boy less than two years old with a congenital heart defect. The gene calls are TRBV6-1 and TRBJ2-7, with 13 bases aligning to TRBD2. The sequenced material came from thymocytes. Here the CDR3 reads CASRTSGRFYEQYF. In DNA form, the CDR3 reads TGTGCCAGCAGGACTAGCGGGAGGTTCTACGAGCAGTACTTC.